The rows below give T cell receptor beta chains drawn from one sample of a study of blood T cell repertoires in COVID-19. Generated by immunoSEQ multiplex PCR, the TCRdb table keeps only in-frame clones and is missing some. The data contain roughly 260,000 clones, approximately 90% of them seen just once; the ten biggest clones take up about 2.1%. Sequencing was carried out using peripheral blood. Receptor source: a middle-aged woman who had recovered from COVID-19. The CDR3 runs from the conserved cysteine through the conserved F or W. The D gene is left open where the match is weak. Some rows mark clone size as missing; the rest say once, few, many or name a class of expanded clone.

15,TRBD2,TRBJ2-7,TRBV7-6,few,CASSLRSGSSYEQYF,TGTGCCAGCAGCTTAAGGAGCGGGAGCTCCTACGAGCAGTACTTC
13,NA,TRBJ2-1,TRBV1,NA,CTSPRQGYNEQFF,TGCACCAGTCCCCGGCAGGGTTACAATGAGCAGTTCTTC
13,TRBD1,TRBJ1-2,TRBV12-3/TRBV12-4,once,CASSPGTGTGYTF,TGTGCCAGCAGTCCCGGGACAGGGACTGGCTACACCTTC
15,TRBD2,TRBJ2-1,TRBV7-2,NA,CASSPLLAGAGEQFF,TGTGCCAGCAGCCCCCTACTAGCGGGAGCGGGTGAGCAGTTCTTC
10,TRBD2,TRBJ2-1,TRBV20-1,NA,CSAAGDEQFF,TGCAGTGCTGCGGGGGATGAGCAGTTCTTC
16,NA,TRBJ1-5,TRBV10-3,NA,CAISEGLGAGNQPQHF,TGTGCCATCAGTGAGGGTCTGGGGGCCGGCAATCAGCCCCAGCATTTT
17,TRBD2,TRBJ2-7,TRBV6-2/TRBV6-3,NA,CASSYRGLAGDSYEQYF,TGTGCCAGCAGTTACCGGGGACTAGCGGGGGACTCCTACGAGCAGTACTTC
13,NA,TRBJ2-7,TRBV18,NA,CASSPTANYEQYF,TGTGCCAGCTCACCGACAGCTAACTACGAGCAGTACTTC
14,NA,TRBJ2-7,TRBV7-9,NA,CASSLGGPTNEQYF,TGTGCCAGCAGCTTAGGGGGCCCCACTAACGAGCAGTACTTC
15,TRBD1,TRBJ2-6,TRBV6-5,NA,CASTGTASGANVLTF,TGTGCCAGCACTGGGACAGCATCTGGGGCCAACGTCCTGACTTTC
16,TRBD1,TRBJ2-5,TRBV5-6,NA,CASSLDRGNLQETQYF,TGTGCCAGCAGCTTGGACAGGGGAAACCTCCAAGAGACCCAGTACTTC
16,NA,TRBJ1-3,TRBV7-2,NA,CASSLARAGSGNTIYF,TGTGCCAGCAGCTTAGCGAGGGCGGGCTCTGGAAACACCATATATTTT
14,NA,TRBJ2-3,TRBV4-3,NA,CASSQGLGGDTQYF,TGCGCCAGCAGCCAGGGACTGGGGGGAGATACGCAGTATTTT
16,TRBD1,TRBJ1-1,TRBV2,NA,CASSAPDRGLATEAFF,TGTGCCAGCAGCGCCCCGGACAGGGGGCTAGCCACTGAAGCTTTCTTT
14,NA,TRBJ1-3,TRBV5-1,NA,CASSLAKPGNTIYF,TGCGCCAGCAGCTTGGCTAAACCCGGAAACACCATATATTTT
16,NA,TRBJ2-3,TRBV4-3,NA,CASSQEAGARTDTQYF,TGCGCCAGCAGCCAAGAGGCAGGGGCCCGCACAGATACGCAGTATTTT
13,TRBD1,TRBJ1-4,TRBV29-1,NA,CSVQGVNDEKLFF,TGCAGCGTCCAGGGGGTGAACGATGAAAAACTGTTTTTT
16,NA,TRBJ1-1,TRBV4-3,NA,CASSPTGGPINTEAFF,TGCGCCAGCAGCCCGACAGGAGGCCCGATAAACACTGAAGCTTTCTTT
14,NA,TRBJ1-4,TRBV28,NA,CATRAGGRNEKLFF,TGTGCCACTAGGGCGGGAGGGAGAAATGAAAAACTGTTTTTT
16,NA,TRBJ1-5,TRBV15,NA,CATSRDQGNSNQPQHF,TGTGCCACCAGCAGAGATCAGGGGAATAGCAATCAGCCCCAGCATTTT
13,NA,TRBJ2-3,TRBV5-6,NA,CASRFLSTDTQYF,TGTGCCAGCAGATTCCTCAGCACAGATACGCAGTATTTT
14,NA,TRBJ1-5,TRBV6-5,once,CASRGQNSNQPQHF,TGTGCCAGCAGAGGACAGAATAGCAATCAGCCCCAGCATTTT
12,NA,TRBJ1-2,TRBV28,NA,CASSQEGGGYTF,TGTGCCAGCAGTCAAGAAGGAGGAGGCTACACCTTC
17,NA,TRBJ2-5,TRBV7-9,medium-sized,CASSLPSFGRSQETQYF,TGTGCCAGCAGCCTCCCGAGTTTCGGGAGAAGCCAAGAGACCCAGTACTTC
17,NA,TRBJ2-4,TRBV2,NA,CASSEGMEVGTKNIQYF,TGTGCCAGCAGTGAAGGAATGGAGGTGGGAACCAAAAACATTCAGTACTTC
15,TRBD1,TRBJ1-4,TRBV4-1,NA,CASSPGTGGDEKLFF,TGCGCCAGCAGCCCTGGGACAGGCGGGGATGAAAAACTGTTTTTT
14,TRBD1,TRBJ2-5,TRBV28,once,CASSPTGLGETQYF,TGTGCCAGCAGTCCGACAGGGTTAGGAGAGACCCAGTACTTC
12,TRBD1,TRBJ1-5,TRBV6-5,NA,CASSHRGQPQHF,TGTGCCAGCAGTCACAGGGGCCAGCCCCAGCATTTT
14,TRBD2,TRBJ2-5,TRBV2,NA,CASKLGLAEETQYF,TGTGCCAGCAAGCTGGGACTAGCGGAAGAGACCCAGTACTTC
12,NA,TRBJ2-7,TRBV12-3/TRBV12-4,NA,CASSPLGYEQYF,TGTGCCAGCAGTCCCCTAGGATACGAGCAGTACTTC
14,TRBD1,TRBJ2-4,TRBV5-4,NA,CASSYGTARDIQYF,TGTGCCAGCAGCTACGGGACAGCTCGGGACATTCAGTACTTC
17,TRBD1,TRBJ2-1,TRBV15,NA,CATSRDGGTDPYNEQFF,TGTGCCACCAGCAGAGATGGTGGGACAGACCCCTACAATGAGCAGTTCTTC
15,TRBD1,TRBJ2-7,TRBV7-2,few,CASSPNGQGAYEQYF,TGTGCCAGCAGCCCTAACGGACAGGGAGCCTACGAGCAGTACTTC
14,NA,TRBJ2-7,TRBV2,NA,CASSYRWSSYEQYF,TGTGCCAGCAGTTACAGGTGGAGCTCCTACGAGCAGTACTTC
15,TRBD2,TRBJ2-7,TRBV6-6,NA,CASSKAVRGSYEQYF,TGTGCCAGCAGTAAAGCAGTGCGGGGGTCCTACGAGCAGTACTTC
16,NA,TRBJ2-1,TRBV7-3,once,CASSLPGNSQYNEQFF,TGTGCCAGCAGCTTACCGGGGAACAGCCAGTACAATGAGCAGTTCTTC
15,NA,TRBJ2-7,TRBV9,few,CASSPGGWSSYEQYF,TGTGCCAGCAGCCCCGGGGGATGGAGCTCCTACGAGCAGTACTTC
14,TRBD1,TRBJ2-3,TRBV30,NA,CAWAATGSADTQYF,TGTGCCTGGGCAGCGACAGGGTCGGCAGATACGCAGTATTTT
15,TRBD1,TRBJ2-5,TRBV2,NA,CASSRGQGAQETQYF,TGTGCCAGCAGTAGAGGACAGGGAGCTCAAGAGACCCAGTACTTC
15,NA,TRBJ2-7,TRBV12-5,NA,CASGFWGEANYEQYF,TGTGCTAGTGGCTTTTGGGGGGAGGCGAACTACGAGCAGTACTTC
12,NA,TRBJ2-1,TRBV6-5,NA,CATEKPYNEQFF,TGTGCCACGGAGAAGCCTTACAATGAGCAGTTCTTC
16,TRBD2,TRBJ2-5,TRBV11-2,NA,CASSPQREGLRETQYF,TGTGCCAGCAGCCCACAGCGGGAGGGCCTTAGAGAGACCCAGTACTTC
13,NA,TRBJ2-5,TRBV15,NA,CATSRVSQETQYF,TGTGCCACCTCCAGGGTCTCTCAAGAGACCCAGTACTTC
14,NA,TRBJ2-7,TRBV2,NA,CASSPDWSSYEQYF,TGTGCCAGCAGCCCGGACTGGAGTTCCTACGAGCAGTACTTC
15,NA,TRBJ2-5,TRBV5-1,NA,CASSLNRALRETQYF,TGCGCCAGCAGCTTAAACAGGGCCCTCCGAGAGACCCAGTACTTC